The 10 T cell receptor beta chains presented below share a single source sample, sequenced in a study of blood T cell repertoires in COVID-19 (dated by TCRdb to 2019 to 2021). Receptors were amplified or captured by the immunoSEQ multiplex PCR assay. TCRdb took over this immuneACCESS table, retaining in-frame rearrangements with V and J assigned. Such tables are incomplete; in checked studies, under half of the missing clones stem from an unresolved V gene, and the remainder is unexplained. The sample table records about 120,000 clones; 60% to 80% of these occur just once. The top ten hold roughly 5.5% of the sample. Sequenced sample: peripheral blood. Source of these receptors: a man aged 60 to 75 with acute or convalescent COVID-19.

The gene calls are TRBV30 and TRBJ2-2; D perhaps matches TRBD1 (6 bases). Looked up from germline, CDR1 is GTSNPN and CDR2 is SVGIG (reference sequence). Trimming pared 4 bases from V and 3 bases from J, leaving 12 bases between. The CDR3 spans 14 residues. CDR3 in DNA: TGTGCCTGGACCCTGGACAGATACACCGGGGAGCTGTTTTTT. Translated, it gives CAWTLDRYTGELFF.

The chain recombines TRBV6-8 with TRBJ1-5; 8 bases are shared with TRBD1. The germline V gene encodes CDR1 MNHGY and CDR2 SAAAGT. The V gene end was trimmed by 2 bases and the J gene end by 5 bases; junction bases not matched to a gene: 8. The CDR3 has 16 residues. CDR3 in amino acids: CASSYLCRGRHQPQHF. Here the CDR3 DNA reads TGTGCCAGCAGTTACCTGTGCAGGGGGCGGCATCAGCCCCAGCATTTT.

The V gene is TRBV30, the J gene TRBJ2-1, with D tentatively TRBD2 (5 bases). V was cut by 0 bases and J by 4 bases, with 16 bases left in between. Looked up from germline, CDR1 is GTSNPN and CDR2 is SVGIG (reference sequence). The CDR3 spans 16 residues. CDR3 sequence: CAWSVRDEREYNEQFF. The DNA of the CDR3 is TGTGCCTGGAGTGTAAGGGATGAGAGGGAATACAATGAGCAGTTCTTC.

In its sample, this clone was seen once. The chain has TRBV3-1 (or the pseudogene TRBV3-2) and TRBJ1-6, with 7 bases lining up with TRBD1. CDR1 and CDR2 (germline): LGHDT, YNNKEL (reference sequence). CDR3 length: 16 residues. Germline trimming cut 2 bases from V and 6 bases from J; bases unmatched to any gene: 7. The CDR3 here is CASSQNRQGGNSPLHF. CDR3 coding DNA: TGTGCCAGCAGCCAAAATAGGCAGGGGGGTAATTCACCCCTCCACTTT.

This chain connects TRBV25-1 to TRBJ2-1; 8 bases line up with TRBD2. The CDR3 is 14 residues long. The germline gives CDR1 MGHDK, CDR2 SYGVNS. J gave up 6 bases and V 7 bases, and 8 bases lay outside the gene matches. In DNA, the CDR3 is TGTGCCAGCACCTCACCGGGGGGGGTCAATGAGCAGTTCTTC. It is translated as CASTSPGGVNEQFF.

The CDR3 loop is CASSPRGSNRGEQFF. In DNA, the CDR3 is TGTGCCAGCAGCCCGCGGGGGTCTAACAGAGGTGAGCAGTTCTTC. The J gene is TRBJ2-1, the V gene TRBV27; 7 bases fit TRBD2. This CDR3 region has 15 residues. CDR1 MNHEY and CDR2 SMNVEV come from the germline V gene (reference sequence). Trimming took 6 bases from V and 9 from J; bases not matched to a gene: 14.

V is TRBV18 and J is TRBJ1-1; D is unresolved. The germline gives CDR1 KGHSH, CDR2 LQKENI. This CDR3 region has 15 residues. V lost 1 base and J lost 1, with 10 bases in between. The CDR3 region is CASSPHPAENTEAFF. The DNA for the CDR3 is TGTGCCAGCTCACCACATCCTGCGGAGAACACTGAAGCTTTCTTT. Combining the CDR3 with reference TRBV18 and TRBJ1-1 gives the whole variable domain NAGVMQNPRHLVRRRGQEARLRCSPMKGHSHVYWYRQLPEEGLKFMVYLQKENIIDESGMPKERFSAEFPKEGPSILRIQQVVRGDSAAYFCASSPHPAENTEAFFGQGTRLTVV.

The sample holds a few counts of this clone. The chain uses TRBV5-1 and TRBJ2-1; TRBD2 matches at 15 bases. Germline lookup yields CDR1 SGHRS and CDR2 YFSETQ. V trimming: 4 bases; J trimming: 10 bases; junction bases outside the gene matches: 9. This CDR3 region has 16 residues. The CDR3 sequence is CASSVSGTSGGREQFF. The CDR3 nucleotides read TGCGCCAGCAGCGTCTCCGGGACTAGCGGGGGGCGGGAGCAGTTCTTC.

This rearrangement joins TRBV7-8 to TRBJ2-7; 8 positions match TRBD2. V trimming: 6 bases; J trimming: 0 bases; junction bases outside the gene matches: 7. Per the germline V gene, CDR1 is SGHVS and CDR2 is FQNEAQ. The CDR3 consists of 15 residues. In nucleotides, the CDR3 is TGTGCCAGCAGGCCCAGAGCGGGAGCCTCCTACGAGCAGTACTTC. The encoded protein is CASRPRAGASYEQYF.

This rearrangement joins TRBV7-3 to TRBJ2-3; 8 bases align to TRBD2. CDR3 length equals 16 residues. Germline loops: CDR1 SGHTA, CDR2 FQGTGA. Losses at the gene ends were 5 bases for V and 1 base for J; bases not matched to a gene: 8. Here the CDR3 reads CASSLGGAGGTDTQYF. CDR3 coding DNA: TGTGCCAGCAGCCTAGGGGGAGCGGGGGGCACAGATACGCAGTATTTT.